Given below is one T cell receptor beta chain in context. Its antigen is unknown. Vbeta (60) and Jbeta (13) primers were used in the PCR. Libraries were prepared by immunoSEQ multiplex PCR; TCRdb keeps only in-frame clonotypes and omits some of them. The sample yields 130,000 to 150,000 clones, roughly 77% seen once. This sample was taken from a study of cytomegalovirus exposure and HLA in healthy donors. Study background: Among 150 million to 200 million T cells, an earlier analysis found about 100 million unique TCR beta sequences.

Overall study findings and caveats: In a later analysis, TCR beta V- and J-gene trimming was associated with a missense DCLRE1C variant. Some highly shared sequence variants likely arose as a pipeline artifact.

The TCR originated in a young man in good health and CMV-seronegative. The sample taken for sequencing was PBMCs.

CDR3 region: CSVAAGESYEQYF. The CDR3 DNA follows: TGCAGCGTTGCGGCAGGGGAATCCTACGAGCAGTACTTC. The chain combines TRBV29-1 with TRBJ2-7; weak D call: TRBD1 (6 bases). The V gene's germline CDR1 is SQVTM and CDR2 ANQGSEA. The V end was cut by 4 bases, the J end by 1 base, with 11 bases between. CDR3 size: 13 residues.